The 14 T cell receptor beta chains below come from one sample, sequenced in a study of T cell repertoires in cytomegalovirus infection. Each CDR3 protein gets one entry after TCRdb re-called the reads with MiXCR. The sample shows some 920,000 distinct CDR3 sequences, about a third of them seen only once. These receptors' targets are unknown. This sample comprised cultured CD8+ T cells from PBMCs, obtained from culture after CMV antigen stimulation. These receptors came from a human donor in good health (CMV status not recorded). Some clones in this sample may be carry-over from other donors' samples.

This clonotype was counted a few times. V gene TRBV7-9 combines with J gene TRBJ2-3; D is possibly TRBD1 or TRBD2 (5 bases each). Trimming took 3 bases from V and 0 from J, leaving 13 bases between them. Germline values: CDR1 SEHNR, CDR2 FQNEAQ (reference sequence). This CDR3 is built from 16 residues. The CDR3 loop is CASSFGTAYSTDTQYF. CDR3 DNA sequence: TGTGCCAGCAGCTTCGGGACGGCCTATAGCACAGATACGCAGTATTTT.

This clonotype occurred many times. The chain carries TRBV7-9 and TRBJ1-5, with TRBD1 matching over 7 bases. V was pared by 4 bases and J by 7 bases, with 13 bases of the junction left unmatched. Germline V gene sequence: CDR1 SEHNR, CDR2 FQNEAQ (reference sequence). The CDR3 has 16 residues. The CDR3 protein is CASSSTDRVGWQPQHF. CDR3 coding DNA: TGTGCCAGCAGCTCCACCGACAGGGTGGGTTGGCAGCCCCAGCATTTT.

This clonotype showed up just a few times. This chain uses TRBV11-3 with TRBJ2-1, with D maybe TRBD2 (5 bases). The CDR3 is made up of 13 amino acids. Trimming stripped 2 bases from V and 7 bases from J, with 9 bases between. CDR1 and CDR2 from the germline V gene are SGHNT and YENEEA. The CDR3 DNA is TGTGCCAGCAGCTTAAGAGGGTTTAATGAGCAGTTCTTC. It encodes CASSLRGFNEQFF.

The rearrangement uses TRBV28 and TRBJ2-1, with a possible D match to TRBD2 (5 bases). CDR1 and CDR2 from the germline V gene are MDHEN and SYDVKM. The length of the CDR3 is 12 residues. The V end was cut by 7 bases, the J end by 9 bases, with 13 bases between. The CDR3 protein is CASTLDGSEQFF. CDR3 nucleotide sequence: TGTGCCAGCACCCTCGATGGGAGTGAGCAGTTCTTC. The variable domain in full, completed from reference TRBV28 and TRBJ2-1, reads DVKVTQSSRYLVKRTGEKVFLECVQDMDHENMFWYRQDPGLGLRLIYFSYDVKMKEKGDIPEGYSVSREKKERFSLILESASTNQTSMYLCASTLDGSEQFFGPGTRLTVL.

V is TRBV28 and J is TRBJ1-1; D gene ambiguous. The CDR3 extends over 15 amino acids. V was cut by 3 bases and J by 0 bases, with 11 bases left in between. Per germline, CDR1 MDHEN and CDR2 SYDVKM. The CDR3 reads CASSFRQYMNTEAFF. The DNA for the CDR3 is TGTGCCAGCAGTTTTCGGCAGTACATGAACACTGAAGCTTTCTTT.

The gene calls are TRBV27 and TRBJ2-4, with D tentatively TRBD1 or TRBD2 (5 bases each). The CDR3 covers 14 residues. The germline V and J ends were trimmed by 6 bases and 8 bases, with 17 bases remaining between them. The germline V gene has CDR1 MNHEY and CDR2 SMNVEV (reference sequence). CDR3 protein: CASRGDPLGHIQYF. CDR3 nucleotides: TGTGCCAGCAGGGGGGACCCATTAGGGCACATTCAGTACTTC.

This clonotype has only a few counts. V gene TRBV6-1 combines with J gene TRBJ1-3, with 9 bases identical to TRBD1. This CDR3 comprises 16 residues. V was clipped by 5 bases and J by 3 bases; unmatched bases: 8. CDR1 and CDR2 (germline): MNHNS, SASEGT. The CDR3 coding sequence is TGTGCCAGCAGTCCACAGGGGGCGGCAATTGGAAACACCATATATTTT. Its protein is CASSPQGAAIGNTIYF.

This clonotype was counted between two and nine times. The V and J genes are TRBV28 and TRBJ1-2, with D possibly being TRBD1 (5 bases). Trimming removed 5 bases at V and 5 bases at J, with 18 bases between. This CDR3 has 15 residues. Germline CDR1 is MDHEN and CDR2 is SYDVKM. This chain's CDR3 is CASSTEVAGRYGYTF. In nucleotides, the CDR3 is TGTGCCAGCAGTACTGAAGTGGCAGGGCGGTATGGCTACACCTTC.

This clonotype has a count of ten or more. This chain uses TRBV7-6 with TRBJ2-6, with D perhaps TRBD1 or TRBD2 (5 bases each). Trimming removed 1 base at V and 4 bases at J, with 14 bases between. The germline gives CDR1 SGHVS, CDR2 FNYEAQ. The length of the CDR3 is 17 residues. The CDR3, as DNA: TGTGCCAGCAGCTTAGAGGCCGAGGGGCAGGGGGCCAACGTCCTGACTTTC. It specifies CASSLEAEGQGANVLTF.

This clonotype was detected a few times. The rearrangement uses TRBV7-2 and TRBJ2-2, with 8 bases that match TRBD1. Trimming at V came to 1 base and at J to 7 bases, leaving 8 bases not matched to a gene. Germline CDR1 reads SGHTA; CDR2 reads FQGNSA. The CDR3 runs 16 residues. The CDR3 here is CASSLGAGGAYGELFF. The CDR3, as DNA: TGTGCCAGCAGCTTAGGGGCAGGGGGCGCTTACGGGGAGCTGTTTTTT.

The V and J genes are TRBV6-5 and TRBJ1-4; no reliable D call. From germline, CDR1 is MNHEY and CDR2 SVGAGI. V lost 0 bases to trimming and J lost 0 bases, with 11 bases between them. This CDR3 comprises 17 residues. This CDR3 reads CASSYSTQSSTNEKLFF. The CDR3 nucleotides are TGTGCCAGCAGTTACTCGACTCAGAGCTCAACTAATGAAAAACTGTTTTTT.

This clonotype was counted many times. For the CDR3, the DNA is TGTGCCAGCAGCTTTCAGGGGCTGGGCACTGAAGCTTTCTTT. This sequence encodes CASSFQGLGTEAFF. The chain employs TRBV12-3 or TRBV12-4 and TRBJ1-1; perhaps TRBD1 as D (6 bases). There are 14 residues in the CDR3. Trimming left V 6 bases short and J 4 bases short, with 15 bases between.

The gene calls are TRBV6-2 or TRBV6-3 and TRBJ1-1; weak D call: TRBD1 (5 bases). The germline V gene encodes CDR1 MNHEY and CDR2 SVGEGT. V lost 7 bases to trimming and J lost 4 bases, with 10 bases between them. This CDR3 spans 12 amino acids. CDR3 region: CASKMGGTEAFF. The CDR3 coding sequence is TGTGCCAGCAAGATGGGGGGCACTGAAGCTTTCTTT.

The gene calls are TRBV13 and TRBJ2-1; perhaps D is TRBD1 or TRBD2 (5 bases each). Per germline, CDR1 PRHDT and CDR2 FYEKMQ (reference sequence). The V and J ends lost 5 bases and 9 bases respectively, with 17 bases between them. This CDR3 has 14 residues. The CDR3 loop reads CASSTLMGVREQFF. The CDR3, as DNA: TGTGCCAGCAGCACCCTAATGGGGGTTCGTGAGCAGTTCTTC.